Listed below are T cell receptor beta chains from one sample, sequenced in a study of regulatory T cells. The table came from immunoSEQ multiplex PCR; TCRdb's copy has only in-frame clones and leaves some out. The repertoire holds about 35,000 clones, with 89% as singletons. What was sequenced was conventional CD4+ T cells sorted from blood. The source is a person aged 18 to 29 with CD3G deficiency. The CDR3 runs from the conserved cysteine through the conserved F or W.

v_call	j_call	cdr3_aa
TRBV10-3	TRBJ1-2	CASSREGGYTF
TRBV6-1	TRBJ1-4	CASTPTVNEKLFF
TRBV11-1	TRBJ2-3	CASSYLRGADTQYF
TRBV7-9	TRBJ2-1	CASSLSGSYNEQFF
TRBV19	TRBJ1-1	CASSPLEGTKDTEAFF
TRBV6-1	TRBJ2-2	CASSADRVAGELFF
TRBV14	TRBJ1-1	CASSQVSVPNTEAFF
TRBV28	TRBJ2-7	CASSFSGGAYEQYF
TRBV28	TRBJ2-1	CASSLSGRRYNEQFF
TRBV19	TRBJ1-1	CASSGRANTEAFF
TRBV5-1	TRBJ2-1	CASAPGQGAYNEQFF
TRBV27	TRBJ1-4	CASSLRGNEKLFF
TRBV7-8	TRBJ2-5	CASSEQTGEKETQYF
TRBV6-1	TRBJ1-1	CASTPGRKTEAFF
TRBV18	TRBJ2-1	CASLRDGNSEQFF